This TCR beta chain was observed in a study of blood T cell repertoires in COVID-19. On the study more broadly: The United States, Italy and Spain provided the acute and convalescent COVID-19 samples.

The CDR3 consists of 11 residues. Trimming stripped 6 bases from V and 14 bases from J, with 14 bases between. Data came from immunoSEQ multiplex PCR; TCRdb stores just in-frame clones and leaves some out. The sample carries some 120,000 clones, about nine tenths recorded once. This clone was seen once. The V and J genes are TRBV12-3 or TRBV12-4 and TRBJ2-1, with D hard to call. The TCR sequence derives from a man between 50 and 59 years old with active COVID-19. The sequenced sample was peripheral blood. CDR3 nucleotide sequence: TGTGCCAGCAGGGTCTATGCGTCTGAGTTCTTC. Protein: CASRVYASEFF.